Presented here are 9 T cell receptor beta chains from one specimen sequenced in a study of cytomegalovirus exposure and HLA in healthy donors. This PCR relied on a set of 60 Vbeta primers and 13 Jbeta primers. TCRdb's table, derived via immunoSEQ multiplex PCR, lists solely in-frame clones and lacks some. This sample has over 65,000 clones, with over 70% found just once. Sequencing was performed on PBMCs. The receptors come from a man in his 60s in good health and CMV-seropositive.

Only one count was recorded for this clone. The chain is built from TRBV11-2 and TRBJ2-7; the D is unclear. Germline V gene sequence: CDR1 SGHAT, CDR2 FQNNGV. Trimming left V 1 base short and J 2 bases short, with 9 bases between. The CDR3 extends over 14 amino acids. The CDR3: CASSLVHSTYEQYF. The CDR3, as DNA: TGTGCCAGCAGCTTAGTTCACTCCACCTACGAGCAGTACTTC.

The V and J genes are TRBV7-9 and TRBJ1-1; maybe TRBD1 (5 bases). The CDR3 spans 13 residues. Germline values: CDR1 SEHNR, CDR2 FQNEAQ (reference sequence). Trimming pared 5 bases from V and 1 base from J, leaving 8 bases between. CDR3 region: CASSPGGNTEAFF. CDR3 nucleotides: TGTGCCAGCAGCCCCGGGGGGAACACTGAAGCTTTCTTT.

This rearrangement joins TRBV7-2 to TRBJ2-3; D may be TRBD2 (6 bases). Trimming removed 1 base from V and 8 bases from J, with 16 bases in between. Looked up from germline, CDR1 is SGHTA and CDR2 is FQGNSA. This CDR3 is 15 amino acids long. CDR3 sequence: CASSLGLGVEGTQYF. CDR3 nucleotide sequence: TGTGCCAGCAGCTTAGGACTAGGAGTAGAGGGTACGCAGTATTTT.

This clone has a single count. This chain uses TRBV5-4 with TRBJ1-1; D not resolved. CDR3 length equals 15 residues. The germline gives CDR1 SGHNT, CDR2 YYREEE (reference sequence). Trimming pared 4 bases from V and 2 bases from J, leaving 15 bases between. Here the CDR3 DNA reads TGTGCCAGCAGCCCGAAGGGCGGGAGAAACACTGAAGCTTTCTTT. Its protein product is CASSPKGGRNTEAFF.

V gene TRBV23-1 combines with J gene TRBJ2-5; TRBD2 agrees at 14 bases. The DNA matches TRBJ2-7 better at its end, which makes the J call doubtful. TRBV23-1 is marked as an open reading frame, function uncertain. The CDR3 consists of 15 residues. The CDR3, as DNA: TGCGCCAGCAGTCCTGGGACTAGCGGGAGTGACGAGCAGTACTTC. This translates into CASSPGTSGSDEQYF.

The rearrangement links TRBV7-2 to TRBJ1-4; perhaps TRBD1 as D (6 bases). Germline-derived CDR1 and CDR2 are SGHTA and FQGNSA. Trimming pared 1 base from V and 4 bases from J, leaving 13 bases between. The CDR3 is made up of 16 amino acids. The CDR3 DNA reads as TGTGCCAGCAGCTTAGTCATATTAGGGGGTAATGAAAAACTGTTTTTT. Residues: CASSLVILGGNEKLFF.

The V and J genes are TRBV7-9 and TRBJ2-1; TRBD2 matches 9 bases. CDR3 length: 13 amino acids. Looked up from germline, CDR1 is SEHNR and CDR2 is FQNEAQ (reference sequence). The DNA of the CDR3 is TGTCGAGCGGGGGGATTTGACTACAATGAGCAGTTCTTC. Translating it yields CRAGGFDYNEQFF.

The V and J genes are TRBV11-2 and TRBJ2-3; D is perhaps TRBD2 (5 bases). The CDR3 runs to 15 residues. Germline assignment: CDR1 SGHAT and CDR2 FQNNGV. The ends were cut back, 2 bases at V and 10 bases at J, with 19 bases in the middle. The CDR3 coding sequence is TGTGCCAGCAGCTTAATAGCCTCTAGCCCGGTGGCGCAGTATTTT. Encoded protein: CASSLIASSPVAQYF.

The gene calls are TRBV19 and TRBJ1-5; D not certain. V dropped 3 bases and J dropped 0 bases, with 9 bases sitting between them. CDR3 length equals 15 residues. The germline CDR1 and CDR2 sequences are LNHDA and SQIVND (reference sequence). The CDR3 protein is CASSMVADSNQPQHF. CDR3 in DNA: TGTGCCAGTAGTATGGTGGCGGATAGCAATCAGCCCCAGCATTTT.